This TCR beta chain originates from a study of CD8 T cells in Susac syndrome. As for the study in general: Patients with Susac syndrome were, at the time of blood collection, therapy-naive, maintained on corticosteroids, or maintained on intravenous immunoglobulin alone.

Germline V gene data show CDR1 as MNHNS and CDR2 as SASEGT. This CDR3 is 19 amino acids long. V lost 0 bases to trimming and J lost 2 bases, with 20 bases between them. The authors reverse transcribed roughly 0.5 to 1 ug RNA with random hexamers. Amplification of TCR beta CDR3 used immunoSEQ multiplex PCR across 54 Vbeta and 13 Jbeta. TCRdb processed the immunoSEQ multiplex PCR reads anew with MiXCR; each CDR3 protein has one entry. This table has 240,000 or so distinct CDR3 sequences, 96% appearing once. Diagnostic criteria defined recently for definite or probable disease were met by the Susac syndrome patients. In contrast to the negatively isolated CD8+ and CD4+ T cells, TEMRA cells were FACS-enriched.

The source is a human donor with Susac syndrome. The genes are TRBV6-1 and TRBJ2-1; perhaps D is TRBD1 or TRBD2 (5 bases each). Sequencing was carried out using CD4+ T cells from PBMCs. The CDR3 coding sequence is TGTGCCAGCAGTGAAGCTGAGCGCTCGGGACCGCCGGCCTACAATGAGCAGTTCTTC. Protein: CASSEAERSGPPAYNEQFF.